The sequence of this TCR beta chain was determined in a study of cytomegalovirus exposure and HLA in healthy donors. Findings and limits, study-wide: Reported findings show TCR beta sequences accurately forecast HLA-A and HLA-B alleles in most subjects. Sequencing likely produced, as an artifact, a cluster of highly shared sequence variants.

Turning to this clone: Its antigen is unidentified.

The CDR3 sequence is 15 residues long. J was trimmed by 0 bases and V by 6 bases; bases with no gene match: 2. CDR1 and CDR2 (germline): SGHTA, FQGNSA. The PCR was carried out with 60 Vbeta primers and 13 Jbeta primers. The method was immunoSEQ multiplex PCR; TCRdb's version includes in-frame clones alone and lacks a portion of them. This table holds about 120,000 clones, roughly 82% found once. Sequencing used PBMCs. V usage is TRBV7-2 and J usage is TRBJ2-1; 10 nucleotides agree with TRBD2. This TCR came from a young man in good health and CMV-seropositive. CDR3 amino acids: CASSSSGGSYNEQFF. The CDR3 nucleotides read TGTGCCAGCAGTTCTAGCGGGGGCTCCTACAATGAGCAGTTCTTC.